Following are 3 T cell receptor beta chains from one sample sequenced in a study of shared clonotypes between healthy human individuals. The method was immunoSEQ multiplex PCR; TCRdb's version includes in-frame clones alone and lacks a portion of them. Of about 380,000 clones detected, 96% appear once; the ten largest clones hold about 0.32%. The sequenced sample consisted of memory CD8+ T cells sorted from blood. Subset indicated: CD45RO+ cells pooled with CCR7-negative TemRA cells. The receptors here all came from a man under 40 in good health.

The chain is built from TRBV7-6 and TRBJ1-1, with 9 bases matching TRBD1. After removal of 6 bases from V and 5 bases from J, the junction contained 10 bases not matched to a gene. Germline CDR1 is SGHVS and CDR2 is FNYEAQ. The CDR3 runs to 15 residues. DNA for the CDR3: TGTGCCAGCAGTCACTATTACGGACAGGGGACTGAAGCTTTCTTT. Its protein product is CASSHYYGQGTEAFF.

The chain employs TRBV5-6 and TRBJ1-1, with D possibly being TRBD1 (5 bases). V was trimmed by 1 base and J by 8 bases, leaving 15 bases between them. CDR1 SGHDT and CDR2 YYEEEE come from the germline V gene. The CDR3 has 14 amino acids. As DNA, the CDR3 is TGTGCCAGCAGCTTGAGGGACGTGGGATTGGAAGCTTTCTTT. It yields the protein CASSLRDVGLEAFF.

The chain couples TRBV7-9 to TRBJ2-1; 7 nucleotides match TRBD2. V lost 6 bases, J lost 1 base, and 15 bases stayed unmatched. This CDR3 region has 18 residues. The germline V gene encodes CDR1 SEHNR and CDR2 FQNEAQ (reference sequence). The CDR3 region has the DNA TGTGCCAGCAGTTCGGAATTGGCCCGAGCGGGGTCCTACAATGAGCAGTTCTTC. Translating it yields CASSSELARAGSYNEQFF.